This entry concerns a single TCR beta chain. A read error may account for a junction end that differs from germline. Library construction for TCR beta used iRepertoire HTBI primers and Arm-PCR of CDR3 regions. TCRdb re-called the multiplex PCR reads through MiXCR, storing one row per CDR3 protein. Among 650,000 to 700,000 distinct CDR3 sequences listed, 25% to 35% were seen once. Indicated time point: persistent/refractory GD, antithyroid drugs over 5 years with positive TRAb. PBMC RNA served as the TCR library source. The data belong to a study of regulatory T cells in long-lasting Graves disease. The CDR3 has 15 amino acids. CDR1 is DFQATT and CDR2 is SNEGSKA in the germline V gene (reference sequence).

The sequences come from peripheral blood mononuclear cells (PBMCs), collected when the disease was refractory, from a patient treated with antithyroid drugs. The receptor was isolated from a female donor with Graves disease. V usage is TRBV20-1 and J usage is TRBJ1-5; weak D call: TRBD1 (6 bases). CDR3 nucleotide sequence: TGCAGTGCTAGGGACCTGGGGGCGGGCAATCAGCCCCGGCATTTT. It codes for CSARDLGAGNQPRHF.